This T cell receptor (beta chain) was observed in a study of blood T cell repertoires in COVID-19. Study-level background: The United States, Italy and Spain were the sources of the acute and convalescent COVID-19 samples. PBMCs, B-cell-depleted T cells, or T cells were the source of the cDNA or gDNA that made up the material.

In the original workflow: It was from reference gene primer amplification that nucleated cell counts were estimated. Using immunoSEQ multiplex PCR, the repertoire was profiled, and TCRdb retains in-frame clones only, with some absent. That table is the source of V, J and clone size, and D and trimming were worked out from the DNA. The sample shows about 130,000 clones, about 74% of them seen only once. Deletions cut 0 bases from V and 1 base from J, with 6 bases between. Germline CDR1 and CDR2: LGHDT and YNNKEL (reference sequence). This CDR3 is 14 amino acids long. Concerning this clone: This same CDR3 is encoded by further DNA sequences in the sample.

The sample taken for sequencing was peripheral blood. J is TRBJ1-1 and V is TRBV3-1 (or the pseudogene TRBV3-2), with D unclear. This TCR was sampled from a man in his 60s with acute or convalescent COVID-19. Here the CDR3 reads CASSQEAPNTEAFF. CDR3 bases: TGTGCCAGCAGCCAAGAGGCCCCGAACACTGAAGCTTTCTTT.